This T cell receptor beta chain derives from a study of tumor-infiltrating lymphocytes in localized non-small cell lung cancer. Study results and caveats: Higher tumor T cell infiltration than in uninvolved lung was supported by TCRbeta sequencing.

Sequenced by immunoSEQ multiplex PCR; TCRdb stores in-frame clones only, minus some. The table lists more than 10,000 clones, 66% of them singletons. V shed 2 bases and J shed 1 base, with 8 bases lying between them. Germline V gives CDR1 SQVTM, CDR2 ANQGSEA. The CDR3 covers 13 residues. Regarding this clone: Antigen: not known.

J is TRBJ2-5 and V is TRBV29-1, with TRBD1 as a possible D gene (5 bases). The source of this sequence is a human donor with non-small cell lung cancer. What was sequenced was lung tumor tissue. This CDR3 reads CSVEQQAQETQYF. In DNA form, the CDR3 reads TGCAGCGTTGAACAACAGGCCCAAGAGACCCAGTACTTC.